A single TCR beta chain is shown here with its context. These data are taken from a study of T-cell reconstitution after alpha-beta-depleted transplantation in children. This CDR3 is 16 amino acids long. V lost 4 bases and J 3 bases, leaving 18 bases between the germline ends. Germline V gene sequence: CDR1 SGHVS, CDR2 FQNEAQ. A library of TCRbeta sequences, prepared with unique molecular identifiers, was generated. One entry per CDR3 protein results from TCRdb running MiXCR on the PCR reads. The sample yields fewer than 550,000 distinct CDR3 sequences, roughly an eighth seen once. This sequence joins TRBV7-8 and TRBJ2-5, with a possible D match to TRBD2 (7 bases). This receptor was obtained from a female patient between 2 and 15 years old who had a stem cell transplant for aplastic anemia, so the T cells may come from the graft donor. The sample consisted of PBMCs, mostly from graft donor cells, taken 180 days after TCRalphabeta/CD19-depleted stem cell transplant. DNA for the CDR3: TGTGCCAGCAGCTGGCCCGTGGGGGGGGCTGAAGAGACCCAGTACTTC. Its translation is CASSWPVGGAEETQYF. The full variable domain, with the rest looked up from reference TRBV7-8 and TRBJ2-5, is GAGVSQSPRYKVAKRGQDVALRCDPISGHVSLFWYQQALGQGPEFLTYFQNEAQLDKSGLPSDRFFAERPEGSVSTLKIQRTQQEDSAVYLCASSWPVGGAEETQYFGPGTRLLVL.